Sequencing of this T cell receptor beta chain was carried out in a study of breast tumors, draining lymph nodes, adjacent tissues. Notes on the study in general: Luminal-like breast cancer showed significantly greater tumor-nontumor repertoire similarity than basal-like breast cancer did. Tumor T cell lymph node origin was a supported hypothesis, not proven. Tumors had less TCR diversity than lymph nodes, more than nontumor tissue.

After removal of 5 bases from V and 4 bases from J, the junction contained 13 bases not matched to a gene. This CDR3 has 18 amino acids. The germline V gene encodes CDR1 LGHNA and CDR2 YNFKEQ. The table lists this clonotype with many counts. Its antigen is still unknown. TCRdb processed the multiplex PCR reads anew with MiXCR; each CDR3 protein has one entry. Of 60,000 to 75,000 distinct CDR3 sequences in the sample, around 60% were seen once. The chain recombines TRBV4-2 with TRBJ2-7, with 14 bases identical to TRBD2. Sequenced input: breast tumor tissue. The sequence derives from a female donor with breast cancer. Some clones in this sample may be carry-over from other donors' samples. CDR3 coding DNA: TGTGCCAGCAGCTCAAGGGTCTTCGGGACTAGCGGGGGATACGAGCAGTACTTC. Translation gives CASSSRVFGTSGGYEQYF.